These T cell receptor beta chains were read from a single sample in a study of human T cells and chemical hapten exposure. TCRdb itself ran the RACE reads through MiXCR, one entry per CDR3 protein. The data contain about 110,000 distinct CDR3 sequences, 9% to 9.5% of them singletons. The sequenced sample was whole blood, obtained in connection with sensitization to the hapten diphenylcyclopropenone (DPC). Receptors originate from a woman aged 40 to 49 with alopecia areata. Some clones in this sample may be carry-over from other donors' samples. The CDR3 runs from the conserved cysteine through the conserved F or W. The order of the fields is CDR3 length, D gene, clone size, V gene, J gene, CDR3 DNA, CDR3 protein. The D gene is left open where the match is weak. Not all rows give a size; the values are once, few, many and, for expanded clones, a class.

19	TRBD2	NA	TRBV29-1	TRBJ2-3	TGCAGCGTTGAGAGGGTAGCGGGGGGAGTGTCCGTGAGCACAGATACGCAGTATTTT	CSVERVAGGVSVSTDTQYF
13	NA	few	TRBV3-1	TRBJ2-7	TGTGCCAGCAGCCCGTCTCGGGCCGACGAGCAGTACTTC	CASSPSRADEQYF
15	TRBD1	many	TRBV7-2	TRBJ1-6	TGTGCCAGCAGCTACCGACAGGGAATGAATTCACCCCTCCACTTT	CASSYRQGMNSPLHF
16	NA	NA	TRBV19	TRBJ2-1	TGTGCCAGTAGTCCCTTTCCCCAGGCTAGCGACAGTGAGCAGTTCTTC	CASSPFPQASDSEQFF
14	NA	many	TRBV28	TRBJ2-1	TGTGCCAGCAGTTTCAGGAGCTCCTACAATGAGCAGTTCTTC	CASSFRSSYNEQFF
17	TRBD1	many	TRBV4-1	TRBJ1-2	TGCGCCAGCAGCCAAGAGGGGGGCAGGGGGCCAATCTATGGCTACACCTTC	CASSQEGGRGPIYGYTF
16	TRBD1	many	TRBV7-9	TRBJ1-2	TGTGCCAGCAGCTTAGACAGACAGGGAACGAACTATGGCTACACCTTC	CASSLDRQGTNYGYTF
13	NA	NA	TRBV20-1	TRBJ1-6	TGCAGTGCTAGAGGGGGAGGGAATTCACCCCTCCACTTT	CSARGGGNSPLHF
16	NA	NA	TRBV7-2	TRBJ2-7	TGTGCCAGCAGCTCCCTGGGGGCAGGGCTCTCCTACGAGCAGTACTTC	CASSSLGAGLSYEQYF
15	NA	few	TRBV7-9	TRBJ2-3	TGTGCCAGCGTACTCACACAGCGGAGCACAGATACGCAGTATTTT	CASVLTQRSTDTQYF
15	NA	NA	TRBV24-1	TRBJ2-2	TGTGCCACCAGTGATTATGGCGGACCCACCGGGGAGCTGTTTTTT	CATSDYGGPTGELFF
17	NA	NA	TRBV4-1	TRBJ1-3	TGCGCCAGCAGCCAAGATCCCCCTGGCGGCTCTGGAAACACCATATATTTT	CASSQDPPGGSGNTIYF
15	NA	few	TRBV7-2	TRBJ2-7	TGTGCCAGCAGCTTAGTTCTAGCCCACGAGTACGAGCAGTACTTC	CASSLVLAHEYEQYF
15	NA	many	TRBV4-2	TRBJ2-5	TGTGCCAGCACCGCCCTAGGAGAGGGGGAGGAGACCCAGTACTTC	CASTALGEGEETQYF
13	NA	few	TRBV30	TRBJ1-4	TGTGCCTGGAGTGGGCAAACAAATGAAAAACTGTTTTTT	CAWSGQTNEKLFF
14	TRBD1	many	TRBV19	TRBJ2-1	TGTGCCAGCCCTCCCGGGGACAGAAACAATGAGCAGTTCTTC	CASPPGDRNNEQFF
15	NA	NA	TRBV28	TRBJ1-2	TGTGCCAGCAGTTTAGTGGGGGGGCTCAGCTATGGCTACACCTTC	CASSLVGGLSYGYTF
15	TRBD2	NA	TRBV5-1	TRBJ2-1	TGCGCCAGCAGCTGGGGGACTAGCGGATCCACAGAGCAGTTCTTC	CASSWGTSGSTEQFF
13	NA	few	TRBV4-3	TRBJ2-7	TGCGCCAGCAGCCGAGAGAAGGGGCCTGAGCAGTACTTC	CASSREKGPEQYF
12	NA	NA	TRBV7-2	TRBJ2-1	TGTGCCAGCAGCTTAGCCGGGGACCGGGTTTTCTTC	CASSLAGDRVFF
13	TRBD2	few	TRBV12-3/TRBV12-4	TRBJ2-3	TGTGCCAGCGGGCGGGGGGACACAGATACGCAGTATTTT	CASGRGDTDTQYF
14	TRBD1	many	TRBV5-1	TRBJ2-3	TGCGCCAGCAGCATCGGACAGGGTCAAGATACGCAGTATTTT	CASSIGQGQDTQYF
14	NA	many	TRBV5-1	TRBJ2-3	TGCGCCAGCAGCCCCGGACTCCCCGGGGATACGCAGTATTTT	CASSPGLPGDTQYF
15	NA	few	TRBV19	TRBJ1-6	TGTGCCAGTAGTAGTACAAGGGGGGTGCCGACGCCCCTCCACTTT	CASSSTRGVPTPLHF
16	NA	NA	TRBV7-9	TRBJ2-3	TGTGCCAGCAGCTTAGCTCGAGGGATGGGGACAGATACGCAGTATTTT	CASSLARGMGTDTQYF
13	NA	few	TRBV5-1	TRBJ2-7	TGCGCCAGCAGCTCCGATGACCATCGGGAGCAGTACTTC	CASSSDDHREQYF
11	NA	many	TRBV29-1	TRBJ2-1	TGCAGCGTTGTAACTAACAATGAGCAGTTCTTC	CSVVTNNEQFF
14	TRBD1	many	TRBV3-1	TRBJ1-5	TGTGCCAGCAGCCCCGGGACAGGCCATCAGCCCCAGCATTTT	CASSPGTGHQPQHF
14	TRBD1	many	TRBV3-1	TRBJ2-7	TGTGCCAGCAGCCCGACAGGGAGCTCCTACGAGCAGTACTTC	CASSPTGSSYEQYF
16	NA	NA	TRBV20-1	TRBJ1-1	TGCAGTGCTAGAGTCCCCTATTGGACGGCGAACACTGAAGCTTTCTTT	CSARVPYWTANTEAFF
14	NA	NA	TRBV4-3	TRBJ2-3	TGCGCCAGCAGTCGGACGCGGGCGACAGATACGCAGTATTTT	CASSRTRATDTQYF
14	NA	many	TRBV5-1	TRBJ1-1	TGCGCCAGCAGCCTGGGACACCCGAACACTGAAGCTTTCTTT	CASSLGHPNTEAFF
14	NA	many	TRBV7-2	TRBJ1-1	TGTGCCAGCAGTACGAACCTAGGGGGGACTGAAGCTTTCTTT	CASSTNLGGTEAFF
16	NA	many	TRBV6-5	TRBJ1-4	TGTGCCAGCAGTTACTCGCCAGGGGCAACTAATGAAAAACTGTTTTTT	CASSYSPGATNEKLFF
12	NA	many	TRBV7-9	TRBJ1-1	TGTGCCAGCAGCTCGTGGAACACTGAAGCTTTCTTT	CASSSWNTEAFF
15	TRBD1	few	TRBV11-2	TRBJ2-7	TGTGCCAGCAGCTTAATCGCGACAGGGGGCTACGAGCAGTACTTC	CASSLIATGGYEQYF
15	TRBD2	few	TRBV20-1	TRBJ2-3	TGCAGTGCTAGAAGCCTAGCGGGGATCACAGATACGCAGTATTTT	CSARSLAGITDTQYF
11	NA	NA	TRBV11-2	TRBJ2-7	TGTGCCAGCAGCGTACGCCACGAGCAGTACTTC	CASSVRHEQYF
14	TRBD1	few	TRBV12-3/TRBV12-4	TRBJ2-7	TGTGCCAGCAAGGGGGGGACAGGGGGCGACGAGCAGTACTTC	CASKGGTGGDEQYF
15	TRBD1	medium-sized	TRBV7-9	TRBJ2-5	TGTGCCAGCGGGGAAGGGACAGGGGATATAGAGACCCAGTACTTC	CASGEGTGDIETQYF
19	NA	few	TRBV4-3	TRBJ2-1	TGCGCCAGCAGCCAAGATTGGGGGCGACGGGCGAGGTCCTACAATGAGCAGTTCTTC	CASSQDWGRRARSYNEQFF
8	NA	once	TRBV29-1	TRBJ1-1	TGCAGCCCCAGTGAAGCTTTCTTT	CSPSEAFF